One sample yielded the 14 T cell receptor beta chains listed below, sequenced in a study of OX40 agonist ivuxolimab in advanced cancers. Some clones are missing from TCRdb's copy, which holds only in-frame ones; the method was immunoSEQ multiplex PCR. The table lists about 64,000 clones, about 90% of them singletons. Sequences were derived from CD4+ or CD8+ T cells sorted from blood, sampled in a trial of the OX40 agonist ivuxolimab. The receptors derive from an adult with an advanced solid tumor such as melanoma, head and neck, liver or kidney cancer.

The chain carries TRBV6-6 and TRBJ2-7; D call uncertain. Trimming shortened V by 4 bases and J by 0 bases, and 13 bases separated the two germline ends. The CDR3 length is 15 residues. Germline lookup yields CDR1 MNHNY and CDR2 SVGAGI (reference sequence). The CDR3 here is CASSSSGLNSYEQYF. The CDR3 region has the DNA TGTGCCAGCAGTTCCTCGGGCCTAAACTCCTACGAGCAGTACTTC.

The J gene is TRBJ1-4, the V gene TRBV21-1; the table's D call of TRBD1 was not tested on the DNA. TRBV21-1 is labeled a pseudogene. This CDR3 is 14 amino acids long. In nucleotides, the CDR3 is TGTGCCAGCAGCAGACACAGGCGTAATGAAAAACTGTTTTTT. This encodes CASSRHRRNEKLFF.

The V and J genes are TRBV12-5 and TRBJ1-6; 9 bases match TRBD1. J gave up 9 bases and V 6 bases, and 6 bases lay outside the gene matches. Germline CDR1 is LGHNT and CDR2 is FRNRAP. CDR3 length: 14 residues. DNA for the CDR3: TGTGCTAGTGGCCGGACAGGGGTTGGTTCACCCCTCCACTTT. This codes for CASGRTGVGSPLHF. The full variable domain, its missing parts supplied by reference TRBV12-5 and TRBJ1-6, is DARVTQTPRHKVTEMGQEVTMRCQPILGHNTVFWYRQTMMQGLELLAYFRNRAPLDDSGMPKDRFSAEMPDATLATLKIQPSEPRDSAVYFCASGRTGVGSPLHFGNGTRLTVT.

The V gene is TRBV28, the J gene TRBJ2-5; maybe TRBD2 (6 bases). CDR1 is MDHEN and CDR2 is SYDVKM in the germline V gene. The CDR3 contains 14 residues. V lost 1 base and J lost 5, with 11 bases in between. The CDR3 loop is CASSLSGAMETQYF. CDR3 coding DNA: TGTGCCAGCAGTTTATCGGGAGCGATGGAGACCCAGTACTTC.

V is TRBV25-1 and J is TRBJ2-7; D uncertain. The CDR3 sequence is 11 residues long. V was pared by 1 base and J by 7 bases, with 5 bases between. Germline V gives CDR1 MGHDK, CDR2 SYGVNS. The CDR3 spells CASSELREQYF. The DNA for the CDR3 is TGTGCCAGCAGTGAATTGAGGGAGCAGTACTTC.

Written as DNA, the CDR3 is TGTGCCAGTAGTATAGGCGGGGAGCTGTTTTTT. Protein product: CASSIGGELFF. This chain joins TRBV19 and TRBJ2-2; D not resolved. This CDR3 is 11 amino acids long. Germline CDR1 and CDR2: LNHDA and SQIVND (reference sequence). The V gene lost 1 base and the J gene lost 7 bases, with 1 base spanning the gap. Using reference TRBV19 and TRBJ2-2 for the parts outside the CDR3, the full variable domain is DGGITQSPKYLFRKEGQNVTLSCEQNLNHDAMYWYRQDPGQGLRLIYYSQIVNDFQKGDIAEGYSVSREKKESFPLTVTSAQKNPTAFYLCASSIGGELFFGEGSRLTVL.

The V call is TRBV27, the J call TRBJ1-1, with 8 bases fitting TRBD1. J gave up 4 bases and V 5 bases, and 3 bases lay outside the gene matches. Germline CDR1 reads MNHEY; CDR2 reads SMNVEV (reference sequence). CDR3 length: 13 amino acids. The CDR3 spells CASSVDRGTEAFF. The CDR3 DNA reads as TGTGCCAGCAGTGTAGACAGGGGCACTGAAGCTTTCTTT.

The rearrangement uses TRBV10-3 and TRBJ1-1; 8 nucleotides line up with TRBD1. CDR3 length: 15 residues. The trim removed 6 bases at V and 1 base at J, leaving 7 bases unmatched. From germline, CDR1 is ENHRY and CDR2 SYGVKD. This CDR3 reads CAIRRDRSGNTEAFF. Written as DNA, the CDR3 is TGTGCCATCAGGCGGGACAGGTCTGGGAACACTGAAGCTTTCTTT.

The chain links TRBV14 to TRBJ2-2; 7 bases align to TRBD2. Trimming took 8 bases from V and 9 from J; bases not matched to a gene: 6. This CDR3 spans 12 amino acids. CDR1 and CDR2 (germline): SGHDN, FVKESK. Here the CDR3 reads CASGRALWELFF. DNA for the CDR3: TGTGCCAGCGGGAGGGCCTTATGGGAGCTGTTTTTT.

The V call is TRBV14, the J call TRBJ2-2; D not certain. CDR3 length equals 13 residues. V shed 4 bases and J shed 6 bases, with 9 bases lying between them. The germline V gene encodes CDR1 SGHDN and CDR2 FVKESK. This CDR3 is CASSRVGAGELFF. Here the CDR3 DNA reads TGTGCCAGCAGCCGGGTAGGAGCCGGGGAGCTGTTTTTT.

This chain uses TRBV7-3 with TRBJ2-2, with TRBD2 matching 13 bases. Germline V gene lookup returns CDR1 SGHTA and CDR2 FQGTGA. Losses at the gene ends were 1 base for V and 6 bases for J; bases not matched to a gene: 11. The CDR3 has 19 amino acids. The CDR3 nucleotides are TGTGCCAGCAGCTTAATGGCCCCCTCACTAGCGGGAGGGGCCGGGGAGCTGTTTTTT. Amino acids: CASSLMAPSLAGGAGELFF.

The chain is built from TRBV5-1 and TRBJ2-3; 8 bases line up with TRBD1. Germline loops: CDR1 SGHRS, CDR2 YFSETQ. V lost 2 bases and J lost 3; bases outside the gene matches: 8. The CDR3 is 16 amino acids. The CDR3: CASSLRTGYGTDTQYF. The CDR3 region has the DNA TGCGCCAGCAGCTTAAGGACAGGGTATGGGACAGATACGCAGTATTTT.

In the case of this clone: The sample carries other DNA sequences with the same CDR3. The chain links TRBV6-5 to TRBJ1-1; D perhaps matches TRBD1 (6 bases). Germline loops: CDR1 MNHEY, CDR2 SVGAGI. V was shortened by 1 base and J by 5 bases, with 8 bases between the two germline ends. The CDR3 is made up of 13 amino acids. DNA for the CDR3: TGTGCCAGCAGTTACTTACAGGGAACTGAAGCTTTCTTT. It codes for CASSYLQGTEAFF.

This chain joins TRBV5-1 and TRBJ2-7; 7 bases map to TRBD2. Per germline, CDR1 SGHRS and CDR2 YFSETQ. This CDR3 is built from 15 residues. Trimming removed 4 bases from V and 0 bases from J; junction bases left unmatched: 7. The CDR3 DNA follows: TGCGCCAGCAGCCTGAATCCGGGGGGCTCCTACGAGCAGTACTTC. Its protein is CASSLNPGGSYEQYF.